The clone carrying this TCR beta chain was found a few times. This sample was included in a study of T-cell reconstitution after alpha-beta-depleted transplantation in children. The germline V gene has CDR1 SGHVS and CDR2 FNYEAQ. The CDR3 has 13 residues. Trimming took off 0 bases at V and 3 bases at J, with 5 bases between the two ends. Preparation of the TCRbeta library was carried out with unique molecular identifiers. TCRdb re-derived calls from the PCR reads in MiXCR, one entry per CDR3 protein. Among about 290,000 distinct CDR3 sequences, around 9.1% were seen once, and the ten largest hold around 7.6%.

This TCR was sampled from a boy less than two years old with acute myeloid leukemia, due to receive a stem cell transplant. This specimen consisted of PBMCs, obtained before TCRalphabeta/CD19-depleted stem cell transplant. The gene calls are TRBV7-6 and TRBJ1-2, with D unresolved. The CDR3 DNA sequence: TGTGCCAGCAGCTTAGCAGGGTACTATGGCTACACCTTC. Residues: CASSLAGYYGYTF.